One TCR beta chain is described in this entry. Its antigen remains unidentified. No base quality values were provided; no much bigger clone lies one nucleotide off. The data are from a study of CD8 T cells in Susac syndrome (dated by TCRdb to the late 2010s). Regarding the complete study: Whether CD8+ T cell activation and differentiation in Susac syndrome was antigen driven was tested using repertoire sequencing. Points the paper makes about the study in general: The number of individuals in the TCR sequencing and HLA analysis was recognized as being relatively small.

RNA was extracted using the RNeasy kit, and roughly 0.5 to 1 microgram was reverse transcribed with random hexamers. TCR beta CDR3 regions were amplified with the immunoSEQ multiplex PCR assay covering 54 Vbeta and 13 Jbeta segments. To correct PCR amplification bias, a synthetic template baseline was used for both primer optimization and computational correction. The authors' analysis ran thus. Reads were assigned to V, D and J genes according to IMGT and analyzed in immunoSEQ Analyzer, with only productive sequences retained. Clonality was calculated as one minus the Shannon entropy normalized by log2 of the number of productive unique sequences. For each patient and control, public and private clones were evaluated among the 100 most prevalent clones. Clones were defined as Susac-specific if absent from the healthy and MS cohorts, from more than 900 published viral clones and from other ImmuneACCESS disease sequences. TCRdb reran the public reads through fastp at Q25 and MiXCR, keeping productive beta chains. Entries are consolidated by CDR3 protein sequence, retaining the most common genes and DNA. In this record, the V and J calls reflect TCRdb's handling and not the investigators' own analysis. The sample profile shows 71,000 or so distinct CDR3 sequences; 96% of them were found once. 0.1% to 0.12% of the sample goes to the ten largest clones.

From cysteine to phenylalanine, the CDR3 is 16 amino acids long. The entry retains the CDR3 DNA only, 48 bases that are in frame from base 1. V is shortened by 3 bases, J by 0 bases, and the region joining them spans 13 bases. Based on the germline V gene, the CDR1 and CDR2 sequences are SGHDT and YYEEEE. High-throughput TCR beta sequencing profiled peripheral blood CD8+ and CD4+ T cells from healthy donors, Susac syndrome patients and multiple sclerosis patients. Treatment-naive patients with stable or active relapsing-remitting disease fulfilling revised McDonald criteria were used as multiple sclerosis controls. Bulk CD8+ and CD4+ T cells were purified magnetically by negative isolation, whereas CD8+ TEMRA cells were enriched by FACS. Blood was drawn into EDTA tubes, processed within 24 hours, and PBMCs were isolated by density gradient centrifugation. PBMCs intended for TCR sequencing were cryopreserved in liquid nitrogen and thawed later in a water bath at 37 degrees C. The sorted or isolated CD4+, CD8+ and CD8+ TEMRA cells had a purity of 90% or higher.

The rearrangement combines TRBV5-6 with TRBJ2-1; the D gene is possibly TRBD1 or TRBD2, each agreeing over 5 bases. This sequence was found in a human donor with multiple sclerosis. The sequencing input was CD4+ T cells from PBMCs. Here the CDR3 is given as CASSWEERGSYNEQFF. The DNA sequence reads TGTGCCAGCAGCTGGGAAGAGAGGGGCTCCTACAATGAGCAGTTCTTC.